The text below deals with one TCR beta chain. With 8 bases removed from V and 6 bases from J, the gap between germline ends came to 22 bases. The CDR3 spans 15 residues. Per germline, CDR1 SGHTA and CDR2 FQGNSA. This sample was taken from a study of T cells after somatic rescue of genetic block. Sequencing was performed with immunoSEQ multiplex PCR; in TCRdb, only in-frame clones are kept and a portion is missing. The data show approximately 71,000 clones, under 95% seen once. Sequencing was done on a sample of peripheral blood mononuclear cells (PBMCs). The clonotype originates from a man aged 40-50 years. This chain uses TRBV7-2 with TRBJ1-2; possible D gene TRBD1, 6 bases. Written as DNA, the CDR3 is TGTGCCAGCTTTTTACGGCGGGGGGCGCACGATGGCTACACCTTC. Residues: CASFLRRGAHDGYTF.